The 13 T cell receptor beta chains below all came from one sample that was sequenced in a study of shared clonotypes between healthy human individuals. Naive CD8 populations comprised CD45RO-negative cells positively selected for CCR7, excluding terminally differentiated effector memory CD45RA+ cells. TCRdb keeps only in-frame clones here, not all; method: immunoSEQ multiplex PCR. The sample includes about 2,200,000 clones, just over 90% of them seen just once. The sequenced sample was naive CD8+ T cells from PBMCs. These receptors were collected from a man aged 18 to 30 in good health. Some clones in this sample may be carry-over from other donors' samples.

The V and J genes are TRBV5-6 and TRBJ1-4, with D maybe TRBD1 (5 bases). Trimming removed 5 bases from V and 4 bases from J, with 9 bases in between. The germline gives CDR1 SGHDT, CDR2 YYEEEE. The CDR3 has 13 residues. The CDR3 sequence is CASSQGLNEKLFF. The CDR3 bases are TGTGCCAGCAGTCAGGGACTTAATGAAAAACTGTTTTTT.

This rearrangement joins TRBV9 to TRBJ2-1; 7 bases agree with TRBD1. Germline assignment: CDR1 SGDLS and CDR2 YYNGEE. After removal of 3 bases from V and 6 bases from J, the junction contained 9 bases not matched to a gene. This CDR3 is 15 amino acids long. For the CDR3, the DNA is TGTGCCAGCAGCGATCGACAGGGCGGTCGCAATGAGCAGTTCTTC. It translates to CASSDRQGGRNEQFF.

This chain links TRBV6-5 with TRBJ1-1; tentatively, D is TRBD1 (6 bases). CDR1 and CDR2 from the germline V gene are MNHEY and SVGAGI. The CDR3 contains 16 residues. The germline V and J ends were trimmed by 0 bases and 4 bases, with 15 bases remaining between them. The CDR3 bases are TGTGCCAGCAGTTACTCTAAGGGGGAGTGGAGCACTGAAGCTTTCTTT. Translated, it gives CASSYSKGEWSTEAFF.

This clone was seen once. The chain links TRBV9 to TRBJ2-1; 9 positions match TRBD2. V lost 1 base and J lost 9; bases outside the gene matches: 8. This CDR3 is built from 15 residues. Per germline, CDR1 SGDLS and CDR2 YYNGEE. The CDR3 reads CASSVTAGGATEQFF. CDR3 nucleotides: TGTGCCAGCAGCGTAACGGCGGGAGGGGCTACTGAGCAGTTCTTC.

The chain employs TRBV28 and TRBJ2-3; TRBD2 matches at 13 bases. Per germline, CDR1 MDHEN and CDR2 SYDVKM. CDR3 length: 17 residues. Trimming at V came to 4 bases and at J to 0 bases, leaving 4 bases not matched to a gene. CDR3 loop: CASSYGTSGTSTDTQYF. The DNA of the CDR3 is TGTGCCAGCAGTTACGGGACTAGCGGGACTAGCACAGATACGCAGTATTTT. The complete variable domain, with remaining parts taken from reference TRBV28 and TRBJ2-3, reads DVKVTQSSRYLVKRTGEKVFLECVQDMDHENMFWYRQDPGLGLRLIYFSYDVKMKEKGDIPEGYSVSREKKERFSLILESASTNQTSMYLCASSYGTSGTSTDTQYFGPGTRLTVL.

The rearrangement uses TRBV27 and TRBJ2-7; D is uncertain. This CDR3 comprises 14 residues. Looked up from germline, CDR1 is MNHEY and CDR2 is SMNVEV (reference sequence). Trimming pared 2 bases from V and 5 bases from J, leaving 13 bases between. CDR3 sequence: CASSLLQAVDEQYF. CDR3 nucleotides: TGTGCCAGCAGTTTACTCCAGGCTGTGGACGAGCAGTACTTC.

The chain recombines TRBV13 with TRBJ1-2; a weak D match, TRBD1 (5 bases). Germline V gene data show CDR1 as PRHDT and CDR2 as FYEKMQ (reference sequence). This CDR3 contains 14 residues. Trimming took 3 bases from V and 4 from J, leaving 12 bases between them. CDR3 DNA: TGTGCCAGCAGCTTCGCACAGGCGGGCTATGGCTACACCTTC. Amino acids: CASSFAQAGYGYTF.

J is TRBJ2-7 and V is TRBV7-6; D is perhaps TRBD1 (6 bases). V gave up 1 base and J gave up 6 bases, with 19 bases separating them. The CDR3 spans 16 residues. Looked up from germline, CDR1 is SGHVS and CDR2 is FNYEAQ. The CDR3 nucleotides are TGTGCCAGCAGCTTAGATTTGGGCAGGGGTCATGGCGAGCAGTACTTC. It yields the protein CASSLDLGRGHGEQYF. The variable domain in full, with the rest retrieved from reference TRBV7-6 and TRBJ2-7, is GAGVSQSPRYKVTKRGQDVALRCDPISGHVSLYWYRQALGQGPEFLTYFNYEAQQDKSGLPNDRFSAERPEGSISTLTIQRTEQRDSAMYRCASSLDLGRGHGEQYFGPGTRLTVT.

This chain joins TRBV13 and TRBJ2-7, with D possibly matching TRBD2 (6 bases). Germline-derived CDR1 and CDR2 are PRHDT and FYEKMQ (reference sequence). The CDR3 runs to 17 residues. V lost 4 bases and J 2 bases, leaving 21 bases between the germline ends. The CDR3: CASSSREGGVSAYEQYF. The CDR3 DNA sequence: TGTGCCAGCAGCTCCCGAGAGGGAGGTGTTTCGGCCTACGAGCAGTACTTC.

This chain links TRBV15 with TRBJ1-5; possible D gene TRBD1, 5 bases. The CDR3 loop spans 15 amino acids. CDR1 LNHNV and CDR2 YYDKDF come from the germline V gene (reference sequence). V dropped 0 bases and J dropped 6 bases, with 12 bases sitting between them. CDR3 bases: TGTGCCACCAGCAGAGAAGGGTGGGGCGGTCAGCCCCAGCATTTT. Its translation is CATSREGWGGQPQHF.

This clone was detected once. Other DNA sequences in the same sample also yield this CDR3. The gene calls are TRBV9 and TRBJ2-3; D gene uncertain. The CDR3 has 14 residues. The V end was cut by 1 base, the J end by 6 bases, with 12 bases between. Germline values: CDR1 SGDLS, CDR2 YYNGEE. The CDR3 protein is CASSVSGSGDTQYF. The CDR3 DNA sequence: TGTGCCAGCAGCGTAAGTGGGTCTGGGGATACGCAGTATTTT.

For this clone: Other nucleotide sequences from this sample produce the same CDR3. This chain links TRBV5-1 with TRBJ2-1, with 8 bases lining up with TRBD2. The germline V gene has CDR1 SGHRS and CDR2 YFSETQ. This CDR3 region has 16 residues. With 0 bases clipped from V and 6 bases from J, the junction kept 8 bases outside the gene matches. DNA for the CDR3: TGCGCCAGCAGCTTGGCCCGGCTAGCGGGCTCCAATGAGCAGTTCTTC. Its protein is CASSLARLAGSNEQFF.

The chain couples TRBV9 to TRBJ2-7; D could derive from TRBD1 or TRBD2 (5 bases each). CDR1 is SGDLS, CDR2 YYNGEE, per germline. V shed 0 bases and J shed 3 bases, with 10 bases lying between them. The CDR3 runs to 14 residues. CDR3 nucleotide sequence: TGTGCCAGCAGCGTAGGCCGGGACGGCTACGAGCAGTACTTC. Residues: CASSVGRDGYEQYF.